This T cell receptor beta chain was sequenced during a study of vaccination effects on CD4 cells after COVID-19. A note on this clone: Antigen unknown.

The assay was immunoSEQ multiplex PCR, and TCRdb's table has in-frame clones only and misses some. Of about 70,000 clones in the sample, over 60% were seen once. Isolating CD4+ T cells followed 9 to 11 days of culture. Recipients of the vaccine had no prior SARS-CoV-2 infection and negative nucleocapsid antibodies. Germline V gene data show CDR1 as LGHDT and CDR2 as YNNKEL (reference sequence). The CDR3 has 14 residues. Trimming stripped 2 bases from V and 5 bases from J, with 12 bases between. This chain joins TRBV3-1 (or the pseudogene TRBV3-2) and TRBJ1-1; D possibly corresponds to TRBD1 (5 bases). The clonotype originates from a human donor who received a COVID-19 vaccine. The sequencing here drew on CD4+ T cells from PBMCs cultured without peptide, taken before COVID-19 vaccination. The CDR3 bases are TGTGCCAGCAGCCAATCTGACAGTCGGACTGAAGCTTTCTTT. Residues: CASSQSDSRTEAFF.